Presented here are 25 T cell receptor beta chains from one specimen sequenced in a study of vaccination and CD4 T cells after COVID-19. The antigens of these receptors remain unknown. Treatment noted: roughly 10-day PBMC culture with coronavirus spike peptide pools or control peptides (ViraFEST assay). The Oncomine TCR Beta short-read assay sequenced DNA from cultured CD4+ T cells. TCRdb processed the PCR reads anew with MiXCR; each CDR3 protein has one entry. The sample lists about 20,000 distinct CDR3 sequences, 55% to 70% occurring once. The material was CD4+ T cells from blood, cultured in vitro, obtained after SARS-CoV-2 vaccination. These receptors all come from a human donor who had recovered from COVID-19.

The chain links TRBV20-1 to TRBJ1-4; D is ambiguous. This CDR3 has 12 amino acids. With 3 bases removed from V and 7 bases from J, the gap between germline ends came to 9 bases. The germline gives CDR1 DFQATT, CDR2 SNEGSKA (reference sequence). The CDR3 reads CSASGLGEKLFF. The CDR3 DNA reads TGCAGTGCTAGTGGGTTGGGTGAAAAACTGTTTTTT.

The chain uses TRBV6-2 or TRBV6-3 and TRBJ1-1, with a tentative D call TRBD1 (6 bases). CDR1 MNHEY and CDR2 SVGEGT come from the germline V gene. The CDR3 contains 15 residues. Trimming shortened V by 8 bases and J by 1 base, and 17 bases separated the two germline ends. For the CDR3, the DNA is TGTGCCAGCCGAAACCCGGGACACCAGAACACTGAAGCTTTCTTT. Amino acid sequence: CASRNPGHQNTEAFF.

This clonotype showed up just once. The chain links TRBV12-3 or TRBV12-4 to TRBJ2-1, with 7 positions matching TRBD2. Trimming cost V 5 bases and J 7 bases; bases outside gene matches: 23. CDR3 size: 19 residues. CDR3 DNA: TGTGCCAGCAGTCATGTGGCCAGACCCGGAGGGAGGGCCAAGAATGAGCAGTTCTTC. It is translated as CASSHVARPGGRAKNEQFF.

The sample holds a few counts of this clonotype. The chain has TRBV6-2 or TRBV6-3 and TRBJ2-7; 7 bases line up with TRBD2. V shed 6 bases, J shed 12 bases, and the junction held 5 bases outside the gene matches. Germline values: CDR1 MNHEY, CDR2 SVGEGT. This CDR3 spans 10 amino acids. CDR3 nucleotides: TGTGCCAGCAGCGGGGGGTCGACGTACTTC. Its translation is CASSGGSTYF.

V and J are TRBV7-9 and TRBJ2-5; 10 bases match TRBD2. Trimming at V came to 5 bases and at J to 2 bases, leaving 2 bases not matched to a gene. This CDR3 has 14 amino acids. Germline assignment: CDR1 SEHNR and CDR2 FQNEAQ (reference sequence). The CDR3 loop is CASSRLAGQETQYF. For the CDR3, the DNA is TGTGCCAGCAGCCGACTAGCGGGTCAAGAGACCCAGTACTTC.

CDR3 DNA sequence: TGTGCCAGCAGAAGAAACACCATATATTTT. This sequence encodes CASRRNTIYF. The chain has TRBV6-2 or TRBV6-3 and TRBJ1-3; D gene uncertain. CDR3 length: 10 amino acids. V was trimmed by 6 bases and J by 5 bases, leaving 2 bases between them. CDR1 and CDR2 from the germline V gene are MNHEY and SVGEGT.

DNA of the CDR3: TGTGCCAGTAGTACAACCCCCGGGACAGGGGGCAATCAGCCCCAGCATTTT. Protein: CASSTTPGTGGNQPQHF. The chain has TRBV19 and TRBJ1-5, with 10 bases that match TRBD1. Germline loops: CDR1 LNHDA, CDR2 SQIVND (reference sequence). V was pared by 4 bases and J by 2 bases, with 8 bases of the junction left unmatched. The CDR3 runs to 17 residues.

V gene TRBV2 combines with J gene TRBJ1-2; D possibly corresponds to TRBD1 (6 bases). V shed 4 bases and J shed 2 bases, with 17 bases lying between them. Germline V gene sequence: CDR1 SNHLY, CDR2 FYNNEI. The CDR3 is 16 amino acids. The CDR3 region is CASSVDRRGGNYGYTF. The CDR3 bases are TGTGCCAGCAGTGTTGACAGGCGAGGAGGGAACTATGGCTACACCTTC. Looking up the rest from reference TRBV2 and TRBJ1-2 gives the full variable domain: EPEVTQTPSHQVTQMGQEVILRCVPISNHLYFYWYRQILGQKVEFLVSFYNNEISEKSEIFDDQFSVERPDGSNFTLKIRSTKLEDSAMYFCASSVDRRGGNYGYTFGSGTRLTVV.

The DNA of the CDR3 is TGTGCCAGCAGCTTAGATGCAGGGGAGGAGACCCAGTACTTC. Amino acid sequence: CASSLDAGEETQYF. The chain employs TRBV11-3 and TRBJ2-5, with D perhaps TRBD1 (6 bases). Trimming left V 0 bases short and J 5 bases short, with 10 bases between. CDR1 is SGHNT and CDR2 is YENEEA in the germline V gene. The CDR3 has 14 residues.

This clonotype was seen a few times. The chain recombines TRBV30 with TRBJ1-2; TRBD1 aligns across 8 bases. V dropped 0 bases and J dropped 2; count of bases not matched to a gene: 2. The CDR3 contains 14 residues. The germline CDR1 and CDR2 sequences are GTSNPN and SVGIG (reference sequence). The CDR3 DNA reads TGTGCCTGGAGTGTCAGACAGGGGAACTATGGCTACACCTTC. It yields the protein CAWSVRQGNYGYTF.

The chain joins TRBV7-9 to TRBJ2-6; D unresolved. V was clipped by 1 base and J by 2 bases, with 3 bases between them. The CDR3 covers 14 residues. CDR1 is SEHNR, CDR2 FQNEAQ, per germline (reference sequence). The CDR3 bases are TGTGCCAGCAGCTTAGGCCCTGGGGCCAACGTCCTGACTTTC. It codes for CASSLGPGANVLTF.

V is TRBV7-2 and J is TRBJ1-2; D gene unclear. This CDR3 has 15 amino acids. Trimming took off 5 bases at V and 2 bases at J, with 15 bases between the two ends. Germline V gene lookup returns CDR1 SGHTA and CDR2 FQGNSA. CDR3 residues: CASSAMRLSNYGYTF. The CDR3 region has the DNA TGTGCCAGCAGCGCTATGCGACTCTCCAACTATGGCTACACCTTC. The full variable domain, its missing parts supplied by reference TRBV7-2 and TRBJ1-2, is GAGVSQSPSNKVTEKGKDVELRCDPISGHTALYWYRQSLGQGLEFLIYFQGNSAPDKSGLPSDRFSAERTGGSVSTLTIQRTQQEDSAVYLCASSAMRLSNYGYTFGSGTRLTVV.

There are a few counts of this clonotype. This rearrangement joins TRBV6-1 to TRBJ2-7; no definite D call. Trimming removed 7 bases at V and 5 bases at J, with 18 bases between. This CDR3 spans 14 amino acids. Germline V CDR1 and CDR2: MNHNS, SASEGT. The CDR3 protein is CASTPDGRIDEQYF. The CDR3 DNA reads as TGTGCCAGCACTCCGGACGGGCGTATCGACGAGCAGTACTTC.

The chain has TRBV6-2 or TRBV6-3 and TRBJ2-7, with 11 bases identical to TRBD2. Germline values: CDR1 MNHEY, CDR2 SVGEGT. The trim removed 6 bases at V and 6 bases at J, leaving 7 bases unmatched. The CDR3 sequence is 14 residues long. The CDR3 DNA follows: TGTGCCAGCAGACCACTAGCGGGGGTCGGCGAGCAGTACTTC. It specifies CASRPLAGVGEQYF.

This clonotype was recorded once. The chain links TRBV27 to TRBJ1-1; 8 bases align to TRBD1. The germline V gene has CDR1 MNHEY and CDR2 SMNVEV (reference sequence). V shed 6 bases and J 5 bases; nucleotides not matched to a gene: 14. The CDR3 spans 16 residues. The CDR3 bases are TGTGCCAGCAGCCTGTCTCCGGGACAGGATATGACTGAAGCTTTCTTT. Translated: CASSLSPGQDMTEAFF.

The CDR3 nucleotides are TGTGCCAGCAGTTTAGGAGTGGACAGGGACGATGGCTACACCTTC. It is translated as CASSLGVDRDDGYTF. This chain connects TRBV27 to TRBJ1-2; 8 positions match TRBD1. V lost 2 bases, J lost 6 bases, and 8 bases stayed unmatched. This CDR3 comprises 15 residues. Germline values: CDR1 MNHEY, CDR2 SMNVEV (reference sequence).

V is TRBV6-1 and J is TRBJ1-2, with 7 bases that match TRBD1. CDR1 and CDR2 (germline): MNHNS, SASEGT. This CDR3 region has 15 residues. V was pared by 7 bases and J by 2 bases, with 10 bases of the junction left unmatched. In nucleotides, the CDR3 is TGTGCCAGCACCCCCAGGAGGGGACAGAACTATGGCTACACCTTC. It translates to CASTPRRGQNYGYTF.

CDR3 sequence: CASSPIGLAAQETQYF. The CDR3 DNA reads TGTGCCAGCAGCCCGATTGGGCTAGCGGCCCAAGAGACCCAGTACTTC. The chain employs TRBV12-3 or TRBV12-4 and TRBJ2-5; 7 bases are shared with TRBD2. V trimming: 6 bases; J trimming: 1 base; junction bases outside the gene matches: 11. The CDR3 is made up of 16 amino acids.

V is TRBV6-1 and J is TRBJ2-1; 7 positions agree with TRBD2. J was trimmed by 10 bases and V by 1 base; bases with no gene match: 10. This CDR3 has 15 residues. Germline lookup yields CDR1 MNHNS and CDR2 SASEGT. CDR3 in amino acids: CASSEGTSRVYEQFF. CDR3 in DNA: TGTGCCAGCAGTGAAGGGACTAGTAGGGTCTACGAGCAGTTCTTC.

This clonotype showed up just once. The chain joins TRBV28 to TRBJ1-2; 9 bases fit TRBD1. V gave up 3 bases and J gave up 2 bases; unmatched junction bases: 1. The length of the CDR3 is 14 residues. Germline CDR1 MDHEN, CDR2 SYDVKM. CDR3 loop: CASSFGQGNYGYTF. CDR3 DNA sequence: TGTGCCAGCAGTTTCGGACAGGGGAACTATGGCTACACCTTC.

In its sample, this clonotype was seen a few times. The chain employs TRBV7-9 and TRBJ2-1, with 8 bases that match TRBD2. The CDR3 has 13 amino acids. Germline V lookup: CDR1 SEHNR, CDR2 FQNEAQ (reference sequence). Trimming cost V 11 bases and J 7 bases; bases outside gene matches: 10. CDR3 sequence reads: CASPSGSQNEQFF. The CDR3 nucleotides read TGTGCCTCCCCAAGCGGGAGTCAAAATGAGCAGTTCTTC. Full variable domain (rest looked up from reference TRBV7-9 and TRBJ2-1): DTGVSQNPRHKITKRGQNVTFRCDPISEHNRLYWYRQTLGQGPEFLTYFQNEAQLEKSRLLSDRFSAERPKGSFSTLEIQRTEQGDSAMYLCASPSGSQNEQFFGPGTRLTVL.

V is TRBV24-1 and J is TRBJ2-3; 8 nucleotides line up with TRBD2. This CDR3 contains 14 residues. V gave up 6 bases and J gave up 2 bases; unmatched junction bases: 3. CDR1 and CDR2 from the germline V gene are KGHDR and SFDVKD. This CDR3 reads CATSRGGYTDTQYF. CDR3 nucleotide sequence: TGTGCCACCAGTCGGGGGGGGTACACAGATACGCAGTATTTT.

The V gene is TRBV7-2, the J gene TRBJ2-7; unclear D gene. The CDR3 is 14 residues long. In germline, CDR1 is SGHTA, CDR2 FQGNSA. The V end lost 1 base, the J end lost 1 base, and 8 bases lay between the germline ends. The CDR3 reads CASSLVRNSYEQYF. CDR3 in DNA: TGTGCCAGCAGCTTAGTGCGGAATTCCTACGAGCAGTACTTC.

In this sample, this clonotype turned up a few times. DNA of the CDR3: TGCGCCACCAAACGGACAGTGAACACTGAAGCTTTCTTT. Its translation is CATKRTVNTEAFF. The V call is TRBV10-2, the J call TRBJ1-1; weak D call: TRBD1 (6 bases). V was trimmed by 10 bases and J by 0 bases, leaving 12 bases between them. CDR1 and CDR2 from the germline V gene are WSHSY and SAAADI. The CDR3 has 13 residues.

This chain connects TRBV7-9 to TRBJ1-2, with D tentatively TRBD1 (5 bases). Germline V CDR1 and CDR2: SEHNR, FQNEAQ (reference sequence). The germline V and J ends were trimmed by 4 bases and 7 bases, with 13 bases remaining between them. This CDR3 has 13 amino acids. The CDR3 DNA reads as TGTGCCAGCAGCTCCCCCGGGGGTGTTGGCTACACCTTC. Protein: CASSSPGGVGYTF.